These T cell receptor beta chains were read from a single sample in a study of technical replicates of blood from four donors. Generated by immunoSEQ multiplex PCR, the TCRdb table keeps only in-frame clones and is missing some. The table has about 6,900 clones, 90% to 96% seen once. Sequenced sample: PBMCs. Receptor source: a human donor in good health. Each CDR3 is given with its conserved first and last residue. Fields, in order: J gene, V gene, clone size, D gene, CDR3 protein, CDR3 DNA. A D gene is named only where the DNA matches it firmly. Not every row has a clone size; where given, it reads once, few, many or a size class.

>TRBJ2-3|TRBV30|NA|NA
CAWSVGGSTDTQYF
TGTGCCTGGAGTGTCGGGGGAAGCACAGATACGCAGTATTTT
>TRBJ2-2|TRBV19|NA|NA
CASSTRVNTGELFF
TGTGCCAGTAGTACCCGGGTGAACACCGGGGAGCTGTTTTTT
>TRBJ1-3|TRBV9|NA|TRBD1
CASSEGQGFAGNTIYF
TGTGCCAGCAGCGAGGGACAGGGGTTTGCTGGAAACACCATATATTTT
>TRBJ2-7|TRBV7-2|once|TRBD2
CASSVGTSGFSQQYF
TGTGCCAGCAGTGTAGGGACTAGCGGGTTTTCGCAGCAGTACTTC
>TRBJ2-3|TRBV7-8|NA|TRBD2
CASSLRREGTDTQYF
TGTGCCAGCAGCTTAAGGCGGGAGGGCACAGATACGCAGTATTTT
>TRBJ1-5|TRBV15|NA|TRBD1
CATSRAGGEGNQPQHF
TGTGCCACCAGCAGAGCAGGGGGCGAAGGCAATCAGCCCCAGCATTTT
>TRBJ2-6|TRBV21-1|NA|NA
CASSLTTSGRFWANVLTF
TGTGCCAGCAGCCTCACGACTAGCGGGAGATTCTGGGCCAACGTCCTGACTTTC
>TRBJ1-3|TRBV5-6|NA|NA
CASSLLNTIYF
TGTGCCAGCAGCCTTTTAAACACCATATATTTT
>TRBJ2-2|TRBV11-2|NA|NA
CASITSGAGELFF
TGTGCCAGCATCACATCGGGGGCCGGGGAGCTGTTTTTT
>TRBJ1-2|TRBV28|NA|NA
CASSSGQFGGYTF
TGTGCCAGCAGTTCTGGACAGTTCGGGGGCTACACCTTC
>TRBJ1-5|TRBV11-2|NA|NA
CASSPIRAFKGSNQPQHF
TGTGCCAGCAGCCCAATAAGGGCTTTTAAGGGGAGCAATCAGCCCCAGCATTTT
>TRBJ1-3|TRBV6-1|NA|TRBD1
CASSLQGNTIYF
TGTGCCAGCAGTCTACAGGGGAACACCATATATTTT
>TRBJ2-1|TRBV19|once|NA
CASSEQGVYNEQFF
TGTGCCAGTAGTGAACAGGGTGTTTACAATGAGCAGTTCTTC
>TRBJ2-5|TRBV28|NA|NA
CASSFRVSETQYF
TGTGCCAGCAGTTTCAGGGTCTCGGAGACCCAGTACTTC
>TRBJ1-1|TRBV11-2|NA|NA
CASSLLLSDTEAFF
TGTGCCAGCAGCTTATTGTTGTCGGACACTGAAGCTTTCTTT
>TRBJ1-5|TRBV28|NA|NA
CASSLYGSESNQPQHF
TGTGCCAGCAGTTTATATGGCAGCGAGAGCAATCAGCCCCAGCATTTT
>TRBJ2-2|TRBV19|NA|NA
CASSKVSGMNTGELFF
TGTGCCAGTAGTAAGGTCAGCGGAATGAACACCGGGGAGCTGTTTTTT
>TRBJ2-7|TRBV5-4|NA|TRBD1
CASSLAQEGTGAYEQYF
TGTGCCAGCAGCTTGGCCCAGGAGGGGACAGGGGCATACGAGCAGTACTTC
>TRBJ1-5|TRBV28|NA|NA
CASSPPPGQSNQPQHF
TGTGCCAGCAGCCCACCCCCGGGACAAAGCAATCAGCCCCAGCATTTT
>TRBJ2-1|TRBV7-8|NA|TRBD1
CASSSQGERDRFF
TGTGCCAGCAGCTCACAGGGGGAGAGGGACCGGTTCTTC
>TRBJ1-2|TRBV5-1|NA|NA
CASRGAGANYGYTF
TGCGCCAGCAGAGGGGCAGGAGCTAACTATGGCTACACCTTC
>TRBJ1-2|TRBV6-5|NA|NA
CASYDSGNYGYTF
TGTGCCAGCTACGATTCGGGGAACTATGGCTACACCTTC
>TRBJ2-3|TRBV28|NA|TRBD2
CASSLAGGRTDTQYF
TGTGCCAGCTCCCTAGCGGGAGGGCGCACAGATACGCAGTATTTT
>TRBJ1-1|TRBV5-1|NA|TRBD1
CASSLGQGHTEAFF
TGCGCCAGCAGCCTCGGACAGGGGCACACTGAAGCTTTCTTT
>TRBJ2-5|TRBV7-6|NA|NA
CASSSSGETQYF
TGTGCCAGTAGTAGCTCGGGAGAGACCCAGTACTTC
>TRBJ1-1|TRBV5-8|NA|NA
CASSLGWGAGAFF
TGTGCCAGCAGCTTGGGATGGGGAGCTGGAGCTTTCTTT
>TRBJ1-3|TRBV11-1|NA|NA
CASGPVFGNTIYF
TGTGCCAGCGGCCCCGTATTCGGAAACACCATATATTTT
>TRBJ2-1|TRBV5-4|NA|NA
CASSLGRDEYNEQFF
TGTGCCAGCAGCTTGGGGCGGGACGAATACAATGAGCAGTTCTTC
>TRBJ1-1|TRBV30|NA|NA
CAWSVPGLSTEAFF
TGTGCCTGGAGTGTGCCAGGTCTTTCCACTGAAGCTTTCTTT
>TRBJ1-2|TRBV7-9|NA|TRBD1
CASSLVDRAFYGYTF
TGTGCCAGCAGCTTGGTCGACAGGGCCTTCTATGGCTACACCTTC
>TRBJ1-1|TRBV12-5|NA|TRBD1
CVTMKTGDEAFF
TGCGTGACTATGAAGACAGGGGATGAAGCTTTCTTT
>TRBJ1-1|TRBV5-1|once|NA
CASSPQGDTEAFF
TGCGCCAGCAGCCCACAGGGAGACACTGAAGCTTTCTTT
>TRBJ2-7|TRBV7-2|NA|TRBD2
CASSFSSGHSYEQYF
TGTGCCAGCAGCTTCTCTAGCGGGCACTCCTACGAGCAGTACTTC
>TRBJ2-7|TRBV6-1|NA|TRBD1
CASSDSGTGVNEQYF
TGTGCCAGCAGTGACTCCGGGACAGGGGTTAACGAGCAGTACTTC
>TRBJ2-2|TRBV19|NA|TRBD1
CASSKGTGQGITGELFF
TGTGCCAGTAGTAAAGGGACAGGACAGGGGATCACCGGGGAGCTGTTTTTT
>TRBJ2-2|TRBV19|NA|NA
CASSGGNTGELFF
TGTGCCAGTAGCGGGGGGAACACCGGGGAGCTGTTTTTT
>TRBJ2-1|TRBV29-1|NA|TRBD1
CSVRTGTGGNEQFF
TGCAGCGTTAGAACCGGGACAGGTGGAAATGAGCAGTTCTTC
>TRBJ2-7|TRBV2|NA|TRBD1
CASSDRDRGSSEQYF
TGTGCCAGCAGTGATAGGGACAGGGGTTCTTCCGAGCAGTACTTC
>TRBJ2-7|TRBV19|NA|NA
CASSTSATRVYEQYF
TGTGCCAGTTCCACCTCGGCAACTCGGGTCTACGAGCAGTACTTC
>TRBJ2-2|TRBV18|NA|TRBD2
CASSPGRAVQNTGELFF
TGTGCCAGCTCACCCGGGAGGGCGGTTCAGAACACCGGGGAGCTGTTTTTT
>TRBJ1-2|TRBV4-1|NA|NA
CASSQDSGRVDYGYTF
TGCGCCAGCAGCCAAGATTCAGGCAGGGTGGACTATGGCTACACCTTC